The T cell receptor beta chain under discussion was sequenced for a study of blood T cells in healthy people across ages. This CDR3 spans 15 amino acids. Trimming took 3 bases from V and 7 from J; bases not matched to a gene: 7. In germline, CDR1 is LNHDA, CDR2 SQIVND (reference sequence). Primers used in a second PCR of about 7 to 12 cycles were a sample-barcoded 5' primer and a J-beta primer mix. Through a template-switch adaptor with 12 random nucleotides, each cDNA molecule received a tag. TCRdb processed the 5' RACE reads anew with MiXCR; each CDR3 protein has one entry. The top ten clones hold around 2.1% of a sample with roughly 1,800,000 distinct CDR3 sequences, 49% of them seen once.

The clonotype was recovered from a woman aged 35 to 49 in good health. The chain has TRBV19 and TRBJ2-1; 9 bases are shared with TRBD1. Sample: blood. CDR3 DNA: TGTGCCAGTAGTATGGCCGGGACAGGGTTGAATGAGCAGTTCTTC. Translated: CASSMAGTGLNEQFF.